One and the same sample provided the 20 T cell receptor beta chains below, sequenced in a study of cytomegalovirus exposure and HLA in healthy donors. The PCR made use of 60 Vbeta and 13 Jbeta primers. The protocol was immunoSEQ multiplex PCR, while the TCRdb copy is restricted to in-frame clones and leaves out a portion. The sample has 130,000 or so clones; 80% to 90% are singletons. Sequenced input: PBMCs. The receptor source for this set is a woman in her late teens or twenties in good health and CMV-seropositive.

The V call is TRBV29-1, the J call TRBJ2-7, with 7 positions matching TRBD1. Germline trimming cut 8 bases from V and 9 bases from J; bases unmatched to any gene: 16. This CDR3 is 13 amino acids long. Germline V gene sequence: CDR1 SQVTM, CDR2 ANQGSEA. The CDR3 DNA is TGCAGCACTGCGGCAGGGGGTGGGACGGGGCAGTACTTC. Its protein product is CSTAAGGGTGQYF.

The chain couples TRBV6-1 to TRBJ2-5; 13 bases fit TRBD2. J gave up 4 bases and V 6 bases, and 5 bases lay outside the gene matches. Looked up from germline, CDR1 is MNHNS and CDR2 is SASEGT. CDR3 length: 15 amino acids. CDR3 sequence: CASRMGLAGRETQYF. CDR3 sequence (DNA): TGTGCCAGCAGGATGGGACTAGCGGGGAGAGAGACCCAGTACTTC.

The rearrangement uses TRBV28 and TRBJ2-1; 15 bases are shared with TRBD2. In germline, CDR1 is MDHEN, CDR2 SYDVKM. The V gene end was trimmed by 5 bases and the J gene end by 4 bases; junction bases not matched to a gene: 3. The CDR3 length is 16 residues. This CDR3 reads CASSKGLAGGYNEQFF. For the CDR3, the DNA is TGTGCCAGCAGTAAGGGACTAGCGGGGGGATACAATGAGCAGTTCTTC.

This sequence joins TRBV6-1 and TRBJ2-1, with D perhaps TRBD2 (6 bases). Germline V gene sequence: CDR1 MNHNS, CDR2 SASEGT. This CDR3 comprises 18 residues. V was clipped by 2 bases and J by 3 bases, with 20 bases between them. This CDR3 is CASSEPGRLDLNYNEQFF. The CDR3 DNA is TGTGCCAGCAGTGAACCCGGGAGACTAGATCTTAACTACAATGAGCAGTTCTTC.

This chain links TRBV5-4 with TRBJ2-7, with D tentatively TRBD2 (7 bases). The CDR3 is 15 amino acids. Germline CDR1 and CDR2: SGHNT and YYREEE (reference sequence). Trimming removed 1 base from V and 4 bases from J, with 15 bases in between. The CDR3 spells CASSLQPGGKYEQYF. As DNA, the CDR3 is TGTGCCAGCAGCTTGCAACCGGGGGGCAAATACGAGCAGTACTTC.

This clone was detected once. The chain links TRBV5-6 to TRBJ2-7; 9 nucleotides line up with TRBD2. V dropped 4 bases and J dropped 6; count of bases not matched to a gene: 17. The germline CDR1 and CDR2 sequences are SGHDT and YYEEEE. CDR3 length: 17 residues. The DNA for the CDR3 is TGTGCCAGCAGCCCGAGGCGGGGCGGGGGGGCCCCTGGCGAGCAGTACTTC. This encodes CASSPRRGGGAPGEQYF.

This clone has a single count. This chain uses TRBV2 with TRBJ1-4; D gene unclear. The CDR3 contains 12 residues. Germline V CDR1 and CDR2: SNHLY, FYNNEI. V was clipped by 11 bases and J by 8 bases, with 15 bases between them. The CDR3, as DNA: TGTGCCCTAAGGAGGGAGGAGGAAAAACTGTTTTTT. It is translated as CALRREEEKLFF.

The sample holds one count of this clone. The chain uses TRBV6-5 and TRBJ1-2; possibly TRBD1 for D (5 bases). Trimming took off 2 bases at V and 3 bases at J, with 7 bases between the two ends. The CDR3 covers 13 residues. Germline-derived CDR1 and CDR2 are MNHEY and SVGAGI. CDR3 nucleotides: TGTGCCAGCAGTTACCAGGGATACTATGGCTACACCTTC. Protein product: CASSYQGYYGYTF.

This chain connects TRBV4-1 to TRBJ1-6; 11 bases fit TRBD1. CDR1 and CDR2 (germline): MGHRA, YSYEKL. The CDR3 has 18 residues. Trimming took 0 bases from V and 6 from J; bases not matched to a gene: 7. CDR3 DNA: TGCGCCAGCAGCCAAGATTCTATTGGGACAGGGGGTAATTCACCCCTCCACTTT. Translated, it gives CASSQDSIGTGGNSPLHF.

J is TRBJ2-2 and V is TRBV4-1; tentative D call: TRBD1 (6 bases). V was shortened by 3 bases and J by 7 bases, with 6 bases between the two germline ends. In germline, CDR1 is MGHRA, CDR2 YSYEKL. This CDR3 region has 12 residues. DNA of the CDR3: TGCGCCAGCAGCCAGGACAGCGGGGAGCTGTTTTTT. Translated, it gives CASSQDSGELFF.

The V gene is TRBV9, the J gene TRBJ2-1; TRBD2 matches 12 bases. V lost 4 bases, J lost 7 bases, and 9 bases stayed unmatched. The CDR3 runs 16 residues. Germline loops: CDR1 SGDLS, CDR2 YYNGEE. Here the CDR3 reads CASSPLLAGGRNEQFF. CDR3 in DNA: TGTGCCAGCAGCCCTCTTCTAGCGGGGGGGCGTAATGAGCAGTTCTTC.

Concerning this clone itself: A read error may produce the germline difference seen at one junction end. V usage is TRBV29-1 and J usage is TRBJ1-1; maybe TRBD1 (6 bases). The CDR3 has 12 amino acids. CDR1 and CDR2 from the germline V gene are SQVTM and ANQGSEA. The CDR3 loop reads CSVEVGGQEEGF. CDR3 nucleotides: TGCAGCGTTGAAGTGGGGGGGCAGGAAGAAGGTTTT.

This clone was observed a handful of times. The CDR3 nucleotides read TGTGCCAGCAGCATCGGGGTTGCGGGGGGGGAGACCCAGTACTTC. Its translation: CASSIGVAGGETQYF. This chain joins TRBV9 and TRBJ2-5; 9 bases match TRBD2. The germline V gene has CDR1 SGDLS and CDR2 YYNGEE. The CDR3 consists of 15 residues. The J segment lost 5 bases and the V segment lost 4 bases, leaving 9 bases of the junction unmatched.

The chain recombines TRBV4-2 with TRBJ2-3; 13 bases agree with TRBD2. Germline loops: CDR1 LGHNA, CDR2 YNFKEQ. The V and J ends lost 0 bases and 4 bases, in that order; junction bases with no gene match: 1. This CDR3 has 16 amino acids. CDR3 nucleotide sequence: TGTGCCAGCAGCCAAGATGGGACTAGCGGGGCAGATACGCAGTATTTT. This sequence encodes CASSQDGTSGADTQYF.

This clone was detected only a few times. The chain couples TRBV7-5 to TRBJ1-5; whether TRBD1, the table's D call, matches the DNA was not checked. TRBV7-5 counts as a pseudogene. The CDR3 has 17 residues. The CDR3 bases are TGTGTCAGAAGCTGGTGGGACAGGGATTTAGGCAATCAGCCCCAGCATTTT. This gives the protein CVRSWWDRDLGNQPQHF.

The J gene is TRBJ1-1, the V gene TRBV19, with 10 bases lining up with TRBD1. Germline V gene lookup returns CDR1 LNHDA and CDR2 SQIVND (reference sequence). Trimming cost V 5 bases and J 2 bases; bases outside gene matches: 8. The CDR3 covers 16 residues. The CDR3 nucleotides read TGTGCCAGTAGTTATCCCCGGGACAGGGGTAACACTGAAGCTTTCTTT. Protein product: CASSYPRDRGNTEAFF.

This chain uses TRBV5-4 with TRBJ1-2, with 7 nucleotides matching TRBD1. This CDR3 comprises 13 residues. With 4 bases clipped from V and 2 bases from J, the junction kept 2 bases outside the gene matches. Per germline, CDR1 SGHNT and CDR2 YYREEE (reference sequence). The CDR3 protein is CASSRTGNYGYTF. The CDR3 nucleotides read TGTGCCAGCAGCCGGACAGGCAACTATGGCTACACCTTC.

The CDR3 DNA sequence: TGTGCCAGCAGCCGGACTAGCGGGTACGAGCAGTACTTC. This codes for CASSRTSGYEQYF. The chain is built from TRBV7-2 and TRBJ2-7, with 11 bases aligning to TRBD2. Germline V lookup: CDR1 SGHTA, CDR2 FQGNSA. The CDR3 loop spans 13 amino acids. The V and J ends lost 5 bases and 4 bases, in that order; junction bases with no gene match: 1.

The chain combines TRBV4-1 with TRBJ2-7, with D maybe TRBD1 (6 bases). V was shortened by 3 bases and J by 4 bases, with 13 bases between the two germline ends. Germline loops: CDR1 MGHRA, CDR2 YSYEKL. This CDR3 region has 14 residues. The CDR3 coding sequence is TGCGCCAGCAGCCAGCCGGGACATGGGTACGAGCAGTACTTC. Protein product: CASSQPGHGYEQYF.

This clone was detected a few times. The chain has TRBV10-1 and TRBJ2-2; 7 positions match TRBD1. Germline assignment: CDR1 WNHNN and CDR2 SYGVQD (reference sequence). Trimming at V came to 3 bases and at J to 2 bases, leaving 3 bases not matched to a gene. The CDR3 has 15 amino acids. CDR3 DNA sequence: TGCGCCAGCAGTGATGGGACAGCTAACACCGGGGAGCTGTTTTTT. This gives the protein CASSDGTANTGELFF.